This TCR beta chain was found in a study of cytomegalovirus exposure and HLA in healthy donors. The overall study: As released early, the data held roughly 85 million unique TCRs from HLA-typed donors. Study results and limitations: As a later analysis revealed, the rate of TCR association differed by HLA locus, with DRB1 most and HLA-C fewest.

Germline V lookup: CDR1 SNHLY, CDR2 FYNNEI. The CDR3 is made up of 12 amino acids. V shed 8 bases and J shed 2 bases, with 10 bases lying between them. Remarks on this clone: Its antigen is not known.

The PCR contained 60 Vbeta and 13 Jbeta primers. The repertoire was sequenced with immunoSEQ multiplex PCR; TCRdb's copy has only in-frame clones and lacks some. The data show about 150,000 clones, with 75% to 85% seen just once and 1.4% held by the top ten. Source material: PBMCs. The rearrangement joins TRBV2 to TRBJ2-7; the D gene is possibly TRBD1 (5 bases). The clonotype originates from a woman aged 25-40 years in good health and CMV-seropositive. CDR3 DNA sequence: TGTGCCAGCGCAGGGTCGACCTACGAGCAGTACTTC. Amino acids: CASAGSTYEQYF.